A selection of T cell receptor beta chains follows, all from one sample in a study of OX40 agonist ivuxolimab in advanced cancers. Assay: immunoSEQ multiplex PCR; the TCRdb copy retains only in-frame clones and omits some. This sample has about 70,000 clones, with around 78% found just once. This material consisted of CD4+ or CD8+ T cells sorted from blood, taken in a trial of the OX40 agonist ivuxolimab. The receptors stem from an adult with an advanced solid tumor such as melanoma, head and neck, liver or kidney cancer. The CDR3 runs from the conserved cysteine through the conserved F or W. D genes are given only for firm matches. Clone size, where shown, is once, few, many, or a class for clones that have expanded.

>TRBD2|TRBV9|-|TRBJ2-2
CASSYSPGLAGAGGELFF
TGTGCCAGCAGCTACAGTCCGGGACTAGCGGGAGCGGGCGGGGAGCTGTTTTTT
>-|TRBV14|-|TRBJ1-5
CASSQGWGQPQHF
TGTGCCAGCAGCCAGGGTTGGGGTCAGCCCCAGCATTTT
>TRBD2|TRBV28|-|TRBJ2-1
CASRTSGFNEQFF
TGTGCCAGCAGGACTAGCGGGTTTAATGAGCAGTTCTTC
>TRBD1|TRBV25-1|-|TRBJ1-2
CASSASRSGQGNYGYSF
TGTGCCAGCAGTGCCTCTCGATCGGGACAGGGGAACTATGGCTACAGCTTC
>-|TRBV28|-|TRBJ2-2
CASSLTPVGSGELFF
TGTGCCAGCTCTTTAACGCCTGTGGGCTCCGGGGAGCTGTTTTTT
>-|TRBV19|few|TRBJ2-6
CASSIRRSPGANVLTF
TGTGCCAGTAGTATACGAAGGTCACCTGGGGCCAACGTCCTGACTTTC
>TRBD2|TRBV5-1|-|TRBJ2-2
CASSPTSRDTGELFF
TGCGCCAGCAGCCCGACTAGCAGGGATACCGGGGAGCTGTTTTTT
>TRBD2|TRBV29-1|-|TRBJ2-7
CSVKKRGGTYEQYF
TGCAGCGTTAAAAAGCGGGGGGGCACCTACGAGCAGTACTTC
>TRBD2|TRBV10-3|-|TRBJ2-7
CAISRLAGADEQYF
TGTGCCATCAGTCGACTAGCGGGGGCTGACGAGCAGTACTTC
>-|TRBV7-9|-|TRBJ1-5
CASSLGVPNQPQHF
TGTGCCAGCAGCTTAGGTGTTCCCAATCAGCCCCAGCATTTT
>-|TRBV1|once|TRBJ1-5
CTSSLGGAALTCSNQPQHF
TGCACCAGCAGCCTGGGAGGGGCCGCCTTGACCTGTAGCAATCAGCCCCAGCATTTT
>TRBD2|TRBV2|-|TRBJ2-5
CATLGGGGRGETQYF
TGTGCCACCCTAGGGGGGGGCGGGAGGGGGGAGACCCAGTACTTC
>TRBD2|TRBV6-4|few|TRBJ2-3
CASSDEAGGADTQYF
TGTGCCAGCAGTGACGAGGCGGGAGGGGCAGATACGCAGTATTTT
>TRBD1|TRBV9|-|TRBJ2-5
CASSVATGAYQETQYF
TGTGCCAGCAGCGTAGCCACAGGGGCATACCAAGAGACCCAGTACTTC
>-|TRBV6-1|few|TRBJ2-7
CASSILGVRYF
TGTGCCAGCAGTATACTTGGAGTTCGGTACTTC
>-|TRBV29-1|-|TRBJ2-1
CSALPDNEQFF
TGCAGCGCGCTGCCCGACAATGAGCAGTTCTTC
>-|TRBV19|-|TRBJ2-1
CASSIQREQFF
TGTGCCAGTAGTATTCAGCGTGAGCAGTTCTTC
>-|TRBV7-2|few|TRBJ2-3
CASSVVADTQYF
TGTGCCAGCTCCGTGGTAGCGGATACGCAGTATTTT
>TRBD2|TRBV18|-|TRBJ2-1
CASSPPGRARMFF
TGTGCCAGCTCACCACCCGGGAGGGCAAGGATGTTCTTC
>TRBD2|TRBV11-2|-|TRBJ2-1
CASSITSGSYNEQFF
TGTGCCAGCAGCATCACTAGCGGGAGCTACAATGAGCAGTTCTTC
>-|TRBV9|-|TRBJ1-6
CASGGISYNSPLHF
TGTGCCAGCGGGGGAATCTCCTATAATTCACCCCTCCACTTT
>-|TRBV7-6|few|TRBJ2-3
CASSLSTDTQYF
TGTGCCAGCAGCTTAAGCACAGATACGCAGTATTTT
>-|TRBV29-1|-|TRBJ1-1
CSVDPAGGNTEAFF
TGCAGCGTTGACCCGGCAGGTGGGAACACTGAAGCTTTCTTT
>-|TRBV9|once|TRBJ2-1
CASSVGPGLATYNEQFF
TGTGCCAGCAGCGTGGGGCCGGGACTCGCGACCTACAATGAGCAGTTCTTC
>-|TRBV10-3|-|TRBJ2-7
CAISTNSYEQYF
TGTGCCATCAGCACCAACTCCTACGAGCAGTACTTC
>-|TRBV4-1|-|TRBJ1-4
CASSQRGATHFATNEKLFF
TGCGCCAGCAGCCAACGGGGGGCCACCCACTTTGCAACTAATGAAAAACTGTTTTTT
>-|TRBV9|-|TRBJ2-2
CASSVATVNTGELFF
TGTGCCAGCAGCGTAGCTACGGTGAACACCGGGGAGCTGTTTTTT